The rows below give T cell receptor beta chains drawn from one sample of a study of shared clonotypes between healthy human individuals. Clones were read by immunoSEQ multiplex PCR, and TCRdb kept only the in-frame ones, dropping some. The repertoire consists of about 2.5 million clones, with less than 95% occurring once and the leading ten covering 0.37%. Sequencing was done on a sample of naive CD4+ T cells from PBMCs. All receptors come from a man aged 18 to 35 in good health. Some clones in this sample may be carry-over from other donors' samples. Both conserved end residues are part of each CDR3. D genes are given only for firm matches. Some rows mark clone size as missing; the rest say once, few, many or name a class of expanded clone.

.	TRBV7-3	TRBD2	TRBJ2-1	TGTGCCAGCAGCCCCTACTCCGGGACTAACAATGAGCAGTTCTTC	CASSPYSGTNNEQFF
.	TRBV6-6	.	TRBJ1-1	TGTGCCAGCAGTTACCCTGACACTGAAGCTTTCTTT	CASSYPDTEAFF
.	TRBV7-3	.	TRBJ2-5	TGTGCCAGCAGCCCTCGAGGGGGGCCGGGCCAAGAGACCCAGTACTTC	CASSPRGGPGQETQYF
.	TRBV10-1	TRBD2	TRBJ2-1	TGCGCCAGCAGTGAGACCCCGGGCGGGGGGGAGCAGTTCTTC	CASSETPGGGEQFF
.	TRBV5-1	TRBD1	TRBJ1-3	TGCGCCAGCAGCTTAGACAGGGGGCCGGGAAACACCATATATTTT	CASSLDRGPGNTIYF
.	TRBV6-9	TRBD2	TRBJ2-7	TGTGCCAGCAGTTGGACTAGAGTCCCCCCGTACGAGCAGTACTTC	CASSWTRVPPYEQYF
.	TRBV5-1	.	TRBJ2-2	TGCGCCAGCAACCCCAGGAACAGGCTAGACGGCGGGGAGCTGTTTTTT	CASNPRNRLDGGELFF
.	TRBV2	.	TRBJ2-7	TGTGCCAGCACGACGGAGGCATCCTCCTACGAGCAGTACTTC	CASTTEASSYEQYF
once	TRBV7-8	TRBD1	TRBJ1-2	TGTGCCAGCAGGGAAGAGGGGGCAGGAAACTATGGCTACACCTTC	CASREEGAGNYGYTF
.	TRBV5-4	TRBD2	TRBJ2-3	TGTGCCAGCAGCTTTGGGCCTAGCGGACTAGATACGCAGTATTTT	CASSFGPSGLDTQYF
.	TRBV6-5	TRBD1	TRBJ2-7	TGTGCCAGCAGTAGGGACAGGGAGAAGCGCGAGCAGTACTTC	CASSRDREKREQYF
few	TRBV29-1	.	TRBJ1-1	TGCAGCGGGCTAGACACTGAAGCTTTCTTT	CSGLDTEAFF
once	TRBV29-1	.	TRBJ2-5	TGCAGCGGTGGACGGGGGACCCAAGAGACCCAGTACTTC	CSGGRGTQETQYF
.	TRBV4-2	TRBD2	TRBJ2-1	TGTGCCAGCAGCCAAGATTTCGTAGCGGGCGTCAGCTCCTACAATGAGCAGTTCTTC	CASSQDFVAGVSSYNEQFF
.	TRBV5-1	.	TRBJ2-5	TGCGCCAGCAGCTTGGAGGGGTGGGAGACCCAGTACTTC	CASSLEGWETQYF
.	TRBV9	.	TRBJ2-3	TGTGCCAGCAGCGTAGCTACGGCGAGAAGCCCAGATACGCAGTATTTT	CASSVATARSPDTQYF
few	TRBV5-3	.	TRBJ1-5	TGTGCCAGACATATCAGCAATCAGCCCCAGCATTTT	CARHISNQPQHF
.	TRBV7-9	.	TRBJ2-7	TGTGCCAGCAGCTTTGACAGCTCCTACGAGCAGTACTTC	CASSFDSSYEQYF
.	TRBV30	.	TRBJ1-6	TGTGCCTGGAGTGTACCCGGTACCAATTCACCCCTCCACTTT	CAWSVPGTNSPLHF
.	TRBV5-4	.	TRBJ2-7	TGTGCCAGCAGCCCCACTGGGCTAGATCCGTACGAGCAGTACTTC	CASSPTGLDPYEQYF
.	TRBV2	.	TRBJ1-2	TGTGCCAGCAGTGATGAGACATCCATGGGCTACACCTTC	CASSDETSMGYTF
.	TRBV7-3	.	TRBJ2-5	TGTGCCAGCAGCTTAAATGCGGCAGAGACCCAGTACTTC	CASSLNAAETQYF
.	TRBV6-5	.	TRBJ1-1	TGTGCCAGCAGTTACTCTAGTGGGCTGAACACTGAAGCTTTCTTT	CASSYSSGLNTEAFF
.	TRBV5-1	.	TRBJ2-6	TGCGCCAGCAAGGACGGGAGTAACTCTGGGGCCAACGTCCTGACTTTC	CASKDGSNSGANVLTF
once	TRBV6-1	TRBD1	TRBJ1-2	TGTGCCAGCACGTACACAGGGGGTCATTATGGCTACACCTTC	CASTYTGGHYGYTF
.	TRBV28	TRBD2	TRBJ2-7	TGTGCCAGCGACACTAGCGGGAGGATAGACGAGCAGTACTTC	CASDTSGRIDEQYF
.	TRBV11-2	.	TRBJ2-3	TGTGCCAGCAGCTTTGTTAATGGGGTTACCACAGATACGCAGTATTTT	CASSFVNGVTTDTQYF
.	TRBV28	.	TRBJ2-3	TGTGCCAGCAGTTTAATGGCAGATGCAGATACGCAGTATTTT	CASSLMADADTQYF
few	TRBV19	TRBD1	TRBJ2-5	TGTGCCAGTAGTATAGAGCGGGCCGAGGGGGCGAGAAGCCAGTACTTC	CASSIERAEGARSQYF
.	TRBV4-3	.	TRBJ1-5	TGCGCCAGCAGCCGAGGGCTTGAGCAGCCCCAGCATTTT	CASSRGLEQPQHF
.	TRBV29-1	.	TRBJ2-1	TGCAGCGTTGCACGAAATATGGGGGCGAGATACAATGAGCAGTTCTTC	CSVARNMGARYNEQFF
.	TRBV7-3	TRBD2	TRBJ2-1	TGTGCCAGCAGCATCGGACTAGCGGACTACAATGAGCAGTTCTTC	CASSIGLADYNEQFF
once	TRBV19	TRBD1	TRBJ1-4	TGTGCCAGTAGTTCACAGGGGTATAATGAAAAACTGTTTTTT	CASSSQGYNEKLFF
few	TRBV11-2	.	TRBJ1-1	TGTGCCAGCAGCCCAGGGACCAACACTGAAGCTTTCTTT	CASSPGTNTEAFF
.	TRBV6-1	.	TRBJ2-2	TGTGCCAGCAGTGAAGGGACCGCCGGGGAGCTGTTTTTT	CASSEGTAGELFF
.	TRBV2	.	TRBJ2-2	TGTGCCAGCACCTCGCAGGGCAGGGGGGACACCGGGGAGCTGTTTTTT	CASTSQGRGDTGELFF
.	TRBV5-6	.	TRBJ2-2	TGTGCCAGCAGCTTGGGATCGGGACCTCGGAACACCGGGGAGCTGTTTTTT	CASSLGSGPRNTGELFF
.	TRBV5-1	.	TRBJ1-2	TGCGCCAGCAGCTTTAATGCAGGGGTGGGCTACACCTTC	CASSFNAGVGYTF
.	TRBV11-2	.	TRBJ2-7	TGTGCCAGCAGCCAGGCAGTCATAGCGTACTTC	CASSQAVIAYF
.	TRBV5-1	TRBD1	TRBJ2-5	TGCGCCAGCAGCTTGGGACAGGGGGCCGGGGAGACCCAGTACTTC	CASSLGQGAGETQYF
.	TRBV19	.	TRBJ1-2	TGTGCCAGTAGTTACAGTAACTATGGCTACACCTTC	CASSYSNYGYTF
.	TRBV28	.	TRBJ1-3	TGTGCCAGCAGATCGTCTACGGGACGCATATTGAACACCATATATTTT	CASRSSTGRILNTIYF
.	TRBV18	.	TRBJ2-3	TGTGCCAGCTCACCAGAAGGGAGCACAGATACGCAGTATTTT	CASSPEGSTDTQYF
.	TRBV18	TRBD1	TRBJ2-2	TGTGCCAGCTCACCCCCGGGACAGTTATGGACCGGGGAGCTGTTTTTT	CASSPPGQLWTGELFF
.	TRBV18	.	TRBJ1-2	TGTGCCAGCTCACCGGACCGGGAAGGTGGCTACACCTTC	CASSPDREGGYTF
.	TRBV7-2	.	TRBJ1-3	TGTGCCAGCAGCTCCTATCTAGGTAACACCATATATTTT	CASSSYLGNTIYF
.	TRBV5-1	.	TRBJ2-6	TGCGCCAGCAGCTTGGCGTTGGCAGGGCCGAGCTCTGGGGCCAACGTCCTGACTTTC	CASSLALAGPSSGANVLTF
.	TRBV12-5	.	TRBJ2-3	TGTGCTAGTGGTATAGGGGATACGCAGTATTTT	CASGIGDTQYF
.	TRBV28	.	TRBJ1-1	TGTGCCAGCAGTGGGACCGCATCATATACAGCAGCTGAAGCTTTCTTT	CASSGTASYTAAEAFF
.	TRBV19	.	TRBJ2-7	TGTGCCAGTAGTCAGCAGGGCTACGAGCAGTACTTC	CASSQQGYEQYF
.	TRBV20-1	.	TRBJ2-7	TGCAGTGGTCGCATCATCTACGAGCAGTACTTC	CSGRIIYEQYF
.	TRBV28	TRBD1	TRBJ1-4	TGTGCCAGCAGTCCTCGACAGGGTGAAAAACTGTTTTTT	CASSPRQGEKLFF
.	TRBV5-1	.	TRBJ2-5	TGCGCCAGCAGCCCGACTCAAGAGACCCAGTACTTC	CASSPTQETQYF
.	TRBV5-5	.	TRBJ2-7	TGTGCCAGCAGTCGGGTGGCGGTCCTAAGGGGCGAGCAGTACTTC	CASSRVAVLRGEQYF
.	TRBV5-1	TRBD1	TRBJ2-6	TGCGCCAGCAGGCAGGGGGCCGTCTCTGGGGCCAACGTCCTGACTTTC	CASRQGAVSGANVLTF
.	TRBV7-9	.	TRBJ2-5	TGTGCCAGCAGCCCCTTGAGAGAGACCCAGTACTTC	CASSPLRETQYF